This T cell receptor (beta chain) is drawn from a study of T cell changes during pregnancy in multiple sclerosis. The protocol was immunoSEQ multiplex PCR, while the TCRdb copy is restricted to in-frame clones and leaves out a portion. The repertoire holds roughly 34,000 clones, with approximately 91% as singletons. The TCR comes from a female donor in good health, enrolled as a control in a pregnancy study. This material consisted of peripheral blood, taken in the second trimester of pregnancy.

The CDR3 DNA sequence: TGCGCCAGCAGCCCGACAGGGTTAGCTGAAAAACTGTTTTTT. It is translated as CASSPTGLAEKLFF. The gene calls are TRBV5-1 and TRBJ1-4; TRBD1 matches at 7 bases. V lost 4 bases, J lost 7 bases, and 7 bases stayed unmatched. The CDR3 covers 14 residues. CDR1 and CDR2 from the germline V gene are SGHRS and YFSETQ.